This TCR beta chain stems from a study of blood T cells in healthy people across ages. Background on the study: T cells yielded about one barcoded beta molecule per two cells through template switching. Study-wide findings and caveats: Unknown CMV status may confound age-related changes in expanded clones.

Primers used in a second PCR of about 7 to 11 cycles were a sample-barcoded 5' primer and a J-beta primer mix. TCRdb redid the calling of the 5' RACE reads with MiXCR, one entry per CDR3 protein. The sample has about 600,000 distinct CDR3 sequences; around half are singletons. The CDR3 is 15 amino acids. V lost 2 bases and J lost 6; bases outside the gene matches: 7. The germline V gene has CDR1 MNHEY and CDR2 SVGEGT. Donor samples were obtained from healthy Caucasian individuals from Russia, aged about 6 to 100. Points on this clonotype: What it binds is unknown.

The sequencing sample was made of blood. This sequence originates from an elderly man in good health. The genes are TRBV6-2 or TRBV6-3 and TRBJ2-3; 8 positions match TRBD2. The CDR3 here is CASSYGTRRADTQYF. CDR3 in DNA: TGTGCCAGCAGTTACGGGACTAGGCGTGCTGATACGCAGTATTTT.